This TCR beta chain was sequenced for a study of a mutant IDH1 vaccine in newly diagnosed glioma. For the study at large: Patients had eight vaccinations, in weeks 1, 3, 5, 7, 11, 15, 19 and 23.

After removal of 4 bases from V and 5 bases from J, the junction contained 7 bases not matched to a gene. Germline lookup yields CDR1 LNHDA and CDR2 SQIVND (reference sequence). CDR3 length equals 14 residues. As to time point: week 23, last vaccination. One vaccine dose held 300 ug of mutant IDH1 20-mer peptide and came with topical imiquimod. Clones were read by immunoSEQ multiplex PCR, and TCRdb kept only the in-frame ones, dropping some. In the table there are almost 85,000 clones, 65% to 90% of which are singletons. This clone showed up just a few times. Its antigen is undetermined. The sequenced sample was PBMCs, obtained from a glioma patient whose treatment included an IDH1 peptide vaccine. The source is a man aged 25 to 45 with glioma. Some clones in this sample may be carry-over from other donors' samples. The V call is TRBV19, the J call TRBJ2-7, with 8 positions matching TRBD1. Here the CDR3 reads CASSNQGAKNEQYF. CDR3 nucleotide sequence: TGTGCCAGTAGTAATCAGGGGGCGAAGAACGAGCAGTACTTC.